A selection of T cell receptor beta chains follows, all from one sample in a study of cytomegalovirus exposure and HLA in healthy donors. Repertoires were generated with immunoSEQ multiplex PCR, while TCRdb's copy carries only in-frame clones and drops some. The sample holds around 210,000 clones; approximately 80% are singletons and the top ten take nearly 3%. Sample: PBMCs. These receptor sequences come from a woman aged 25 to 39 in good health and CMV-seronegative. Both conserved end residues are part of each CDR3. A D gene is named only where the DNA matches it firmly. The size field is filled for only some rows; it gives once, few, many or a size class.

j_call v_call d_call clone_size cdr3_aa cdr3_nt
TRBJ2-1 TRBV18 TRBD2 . CASSPRGSLRNNEQFF TGTGCCAGCTCACCGCGCGGGAGCCTTAGGAACAATGAGCAGTTCTTC
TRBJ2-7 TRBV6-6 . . CASSYSRDYEQYF TGTGCCAGCAGTTACTCTAGAGACTACGAGCAGTACTTC
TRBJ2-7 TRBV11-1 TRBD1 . CASSLGQGAEQYF TGTGCCAGCAGCTTAGGCCAGGGGGCCGAGCAGTACTTC
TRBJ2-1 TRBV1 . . CTSSPRLPQGGKNRRRGREQFF TGCACCAGCAGCCCCAGACTCCCGCAGGGGGGCAAGAATCGGAGAAGGGGTCGGGAGCAGTTCTTC
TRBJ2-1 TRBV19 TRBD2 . CASSSIVSGSPDEQFF TGTGCCAGTAGCTCGATCGTTAGCGGGAGCCCCGATGAGCAGTTCTTC
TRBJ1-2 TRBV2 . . CASSKGGGYGYTF TGTGCCAGCTCAAAGGGGGGGGGCTATGGCTACACCTTC
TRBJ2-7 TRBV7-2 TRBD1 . CASSLDRGEQYF TGTGCCAGCAGCTTAGACAGGGGCGAGCAGTACTTC
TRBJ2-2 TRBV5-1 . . CASSSQGTGELFF TGCGCCAGCAGCTCTCAGGGAACCGGGGAGCTGTTTTTT
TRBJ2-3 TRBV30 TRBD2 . CAWNLAGGPDTQYF TGTGCCTGGAACCTAGCGGGAGGGCCAGATACGCAGTATTTT
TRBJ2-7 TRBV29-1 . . CSVVPDSSYEQYF TGCAGCGTTGTACCGGACAGCTCCTACGAGCAGTACTTC
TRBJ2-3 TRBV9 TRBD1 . CASNLDRADTQYF TGTGCCAGCAACTTGGACAGGGCAGATACGCAGTATTTT
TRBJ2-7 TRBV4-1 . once CASSPRRAGYEQYF TGCGCCAGCAGCCCACGAAGGGCGGGCTACGAGCAGTACTTC
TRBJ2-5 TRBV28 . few CASSSLRETQYF TGTGCCAGCAGTTCCCTTCGGGAGACCCAGTACTTC
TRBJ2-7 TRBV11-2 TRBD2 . CASSLSSGYEQYF TGTGCCAGCAGCTTGTCTAGCGGCTACGAGCAGTACTTC
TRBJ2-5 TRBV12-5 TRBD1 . CASGQTGVRETQYF TGTGCTAGTGGACAAACAGGGGTGCGGGAGACCCAGTACTTC
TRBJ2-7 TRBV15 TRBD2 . CATSEELAGNTYEQYF TGTGCCACCAGCGAGGAACTAGCGGGGAATACCTACGAGCAGTACTTC
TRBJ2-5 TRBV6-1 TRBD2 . CASSPLAGVPGTQYF TGTGCCAGCAGTCCTTTAGCGGGGGTGCCGGGGACCCAGTACTTC
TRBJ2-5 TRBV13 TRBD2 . CASSPGTSGLEQYF TGTGCCAGCAGCCCGGGGACTAGCGGGTTGGAGCAGTACTTC
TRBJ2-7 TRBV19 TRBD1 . CASSIVTGHYEQYF TGTGCCAGTAGTATAGTGACAGGGCACTACGAGCAGTACTTC
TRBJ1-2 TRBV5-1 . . CASSFRGQKDNYGYTF TGCGCCAGCAGCTTCAGGGGTCAAAAGGATAACTATGGCTACACCTTC
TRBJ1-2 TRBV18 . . CASSPENYGYTF TGTGCCAGCTCGCCGGAGAACTATGGCTACACCTTC
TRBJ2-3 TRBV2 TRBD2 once CASRLAGLTDTQYF TGTGCCAGTAGGCTAGCGGGCCTCACAGATACGCAGTATTTT
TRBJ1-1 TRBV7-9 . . CASSLAVGGAFF TGTGCCAGCAGCTTAGCGGTCGGTGGAGCTTTCTTT
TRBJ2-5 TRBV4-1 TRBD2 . CASSLTGGVQETQYF TGCGCCAGCAGCCTTACGGGGGGGGTCCAAGAGACCCAGTACTTC
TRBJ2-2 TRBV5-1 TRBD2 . CASYVRESWTGELFF TGCGCCAGCTATGTGCGGGAGTCGTGGACCGGGGAGCTGTTTTTT
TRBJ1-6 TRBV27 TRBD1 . CASSFWAGGDSGNSPLHF TGTGCCAGCAGTTTCTGGGCAGGGGGCGATTCGGGGAATTCACCCCTCCACTTT
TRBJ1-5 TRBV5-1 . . CASSLGAGQPQHF TGCGCCAGCAGCTTGGGGGCAGGCCAGCCCCAGCATTTT
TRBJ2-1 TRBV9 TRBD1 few CASSGGQGKYYNEQFF TGTGCCAGCAGCGGCGGACAGGGCAAATATTACAATGAGCAGTTCTTC
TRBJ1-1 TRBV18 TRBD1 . CASSPATGALEAFF TGTGCCAGCTCACCTGCCACAGGGGCCCTTGAAGCTTTCTTT
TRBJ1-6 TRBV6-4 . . CASSLQFSSYNSPLHF TGTGCCAGCAGTTTACAGTTTAGCTCCTATAATTCACCCCTCCACTTT
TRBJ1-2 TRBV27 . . CASSLLVGPNYGYTF TGTGCCAGCAGTTTATTGGTCGGTCCTAACTATGGCTACACCTTC